The 25 T cell receptor beta chains given below trace back to one sample, sequenced in a study of radiotherapy plus CTLA-4 blockade in lung cancer. TCRdb keeps only in-frame clones here, not all; method: immunoSEQ multiplex PCR. Of roughly 55,000 clones listed, approximately 65% are singletons. Here the sequenced sample was peripheral blood, taken from a patient treated with radiotherapy plus ipilimumab. These receptors originate from a human donor with non-small cell lung cancer whose response to radiotherapy plus ipilimumab could not be evaluated.

This clone was seen more than once but under ten times. V usage is TRBV10-3 and J usage is TRBJ2-6; D gene unclear. This CDR3 is 15 amino acids long. The V end was cut by 0 bases, the J end by 1 base, with 4 bases between. Germline V gene data show CDR1 as ENHRY and CDR2 as SYGVKD. CDR3 in amino acids: CAISESLSGANVLTF. The CDR3 DNA reads as TGTGCCATCAGTGAGTCCTTATCTGGGGCCAACGTCCTGACTTTC.

This clone was detected only a few times. Other DNA sequences of this sample code for an identical CDR3. The J gene is TRBJ1-6, the V gene TRBV4-3; D gene unclear. The CDR3 contains 15 residues. With 0 bases removed from V and 7 bases from J, the gap between germline ends came to 10 bases. Germline loops: CDR1 LGHNA, CDR2 YSLEER. This CDR3 reads CASSQDRAANSPLHF. In DNA form, the CDR3 reads TGCGCCAGCAGCCAAGACCGAGCTGCGAATTCACCCCTCCACTTT.

In its sample, this clone was seen a few times. J is TRBJ1-5 and V is TRBV4-3; 9 bases align to TRBD1. Germline V gives CDR1 LGHNA, CDR2 YSLEER. The ends lost 1 base at V and 3 bases at J; junction bases unmatched: 1. This CDR3 is built from 15 residues. The CDR3 is CASSQGTGANQPQHF. DNA of the CDR3: TGCGCCAGCAGCCAAGGGACAGGGGCCAATCAGCCCCAGCATTTT.

The V gene is TRBV23-1, the J gene TRBJ1-2, with 11 nucleotides matching TRBD1. TRBV23-1 is an open reading frame, and its role is uncertain. Trimming removed 2 bases from V and 4 bases from J; junction bases left unmatched: 12. The CDR3 is 18 residues long. This chain's CDR3 is CASSQQGVWDRGIYGYTF. The DNA for the CDR3 is TGCGCCAGCAGTCAACAAGGGGTCTGGGACAGGGGGATCTATGGCTACACCTTC.

V and J are TRBV7-9 and TRBJ2-1; 10 bases map to TRBD1. This CDR3 is 16 amino acids long. Trimming at V came to 4 bases and at J to 1 base, leaving 4 bases not matched to a gene. CDR1 is SEHNR and CDR2 is FQNEAQ in the germline V gene (reference sequence). Written as DNA, the CDR3 is TGTGCCAGCAGCTCCGGGACAGGGGTATCCTACAATGAGCAGTTCTTC. Protein product: CASSSGTGVSYNEQFF.

The rearrangement joins TRBV6-1 to TRBJ1-6; TRBD1 might be the D (6 bases). V was cut by 8 bases and J by 6 bases, with 11 bases left in between. CDR1 is MNHNS and CDR2 is SASEGT in the germline V gene. The CDR3 has 13 amino acids. The CDR3 DNA follows: TGTGCCAGCGGACAGACAATTAATTCACCCCTCCACTTT. Translating gives CASGQTINSPLHF.

This clone was picked up one time. Its ends do not fully match the called genes, so a read error is possible. Different DNA sequences within this sample yield the same CDR3. The chain uses TRBV29-1 and TRBJ2-2, with TRBD2 identical over 8 bases. This CDR3 is built from 15 residues. Germline loops: CDR1 SQVTM, CDR2 ANQGSEA. The CDR3 DNA sequence: TGCAGCGTCGAAGGCGGGAGGACGAACACCGGGGAGCTGTTTTTT. It encodes CSVEGGRTNTGELFF.

The V and J genes are TRBV5-1 and TRBJ1-2; 7 positions agree with TRBD1. The CDR3 is 14 amino acids. The trim removed 4 bases at V and 7 bases at J, leaving 10 bases unmatched. Per the germline V gene, CDR1 is SGHRS and CDR2 is YFSETQ. The CDR3 DNA follows: TGCGCCAGCAGCGGTGGGACAGTCAGTCTTGGCTACACCTTC. Its protein is CASSGGTVSLGYTF.

V usage is TRBV9 and J usage is TRBJ2-3; 8 positions match TRBD2. V shed 2 bases, J shed 2 bases, and the junction held 4 bases outside the gene matches. The CDR3 sequence is 15 residues long. CDR1 and CDR2 (germline): SGDLS, YYNGEE. CDR3 sequence reads: CASSVVAGSTDTQYF. The CDR3 nucleotides are TGTGCCAGCAGCGTGGTAGCGGGATCCACAGATACGCAGTATTTT.

The chain couples TRBV7-2 to TRBJ2-3; the match to TRBD1 covers 7 bases. V lost 5 bases, J lost 0 bases, and 5 bases stayed unmatched. Germline CDR1 is SGHTA and CDR2 is FQGNSA. The length of the CDR3 is 15 residues. CDR3 residues: CASSTLQGSTDTQYF. CDR3 in DNA: TGTGCCAGCAGCACACTACAGGGGAGCACAGATACGCAGTATTTT.

The V call is TRBV6-6, the J call TRBJ2-1; the match to TRBD2 covers 15 bases. The V gene's germline CDR1 is MNHNY and CDR2 SVGAGI (reference sequence). The CDR3 length is 16 residues. V lost 5 bases and J lost 1; bases outside the gene matches: 0. For the CDR3, the DNA is TGTGCCAGCAGTGGACTAGCGGGAGGGTCCTACAATGAGCAGTTCTTC. Translated, it gives CASSGLAGGSYNEQFF.

The chain employs TRBV19 and TRBJ1-1; D gene unclear. The length of the CDR3 is 13 residues. Germline assignment: CDR1 LNHDA and CDR2 SQIVND (reference sequence). V lost 5 bases, J lost 0 bases, and 7 bases lay in between. The CDR3 reads CASSASMNTEAFF. The CDR3 bases are TGTGCCAGTAGTGCTAGTATGAACACTGAAGCTTTCTTT. The full variable domain, completed using reference TRBV19 and TRBJ1-1, is DGGITQSPKYLFRKEGQNVTLSCEQNLNHDAMYWYRQDPGQGLRLIYYSQIVNDFQKGDIAEGYSVSREKKESFPLTVTSAQKNPTAFYLCASSASMNTEAFFGQGTRLTVV.

The count of this clone is one. The V gene is TRBV25-1, the J gene TRBJ1-1; TRBD1 matches 8 bases. Germline V gene sequence: CDR1 MGHDK, CDR2 SYGVNS. Unmatched junction bases numbered 6, after V lost 6 bases and J lost 6 bases. The CDR3 covers 13 residues. The CDR3 loop is CASSQGARSEAFF. The CDR3 bases are TGTGCCAGCAGCCAGGGGGCGAGGTCTGAAGCTTTCTTT.

The chain joins TRBV30 to TRBJ1-4; D gene unclear. The CDR3 is 12 amino acids. Trimming stripped 4 bases from V and 8 bases from J, with 11 bases between. Per the germline V gene, CDR1 is GTSNPN and CDR2 is SVGIG (reference sequence). The CDR3 DNA sequence: TGTGCCTGGAAGTCGGGAAGGGAAAAACTGTTTTTT. It is translated as CAWKSGREKLFF.

V is TRBV20-1 and J is TRBJ2-7; D is perhaps TRBD1 (6 bases). CDR1 and CDR2 from the germline V gene are DFQATT and SNEGSKA (reference sequence). V lost 3 bases and J lost 6, with 9 bases in between. The CDR3 totals 11 residues. The CDR3 DNA reads as TGCAGTGCTAGTCTCAGGGGCGAGCAGTACTTC. As protein: CSASLRGEQYF.

V usage is TRBV5-6 and J usage is TRBJ2-1, with TRBD2 matching over 11 bases. The length of the CDR3 is 16 residues. The germline V gene encodes CDR1 SGHDT and CDR2 YYEEEE. The ends lost 5 bases at V and 1 base at J; junction bases unmatched: 5. In DNA form, the CDR3 reads TGTGCCAGCAGGGTAACTAGCGGGGGTTCCTACAATGAGCAGTTCTTC. It translates to CASRVTSGGSYNEQFF.

This clone was counted between two and nine times. The V and J genes are TRBV9 and TRBJ1-2; 8 bases fit TRBD1. Germline V gene data show CDR1 as SGDLS and CDR2 as YYNGEE. After removal of 3 bases from V and 4 bases from J, the junction contained 8 bases not matched to a gene. The CDR3 is made up of 15 amino acids. The CDR3 spells CASSAWTGFIYGYTF. CDR3 nucleotides: TGTGCCAGCAGCGCCTGGACAGGGTTTATCTATGGCTACACCTTC.

In this sample, this clone turned up a few times. The gene calls are TRBV10-3 and TRBJ2-1; 8 bases align to TRBD2. CDR1 is ENHRY and CDR2 is SYGVKD in the germline V gene. CDR3 length: 15 amino acids. Trimming removed 6 bases from V and 4 bases from J; junction bases left unmatched: 8. This CDR3 reads CAISTGGTRYNEQFF. The CDR3 DNA reads as TGTGCCATCAGCACAGGCGGGACTAGGTACAATGAGCAGTTCTTC.

The chain recombines TRBV6-5 with TRBJ1-5; 9 nucleotides match TRBD1. Germline CDR1 is MNHEY and CDR2 is SVGAGI. This CDR3 region has 13 residues. V gave up 8 bases and J gave up 4 bases; unmatched junction bases: 3. This chain's CDR3 is CASWGTGNQPQHF. In nucleotides, the CDR3 is TGTGCCAGCTGGGGGACAGGGAATCAGCCCCAGCATTTT.

This chain links TRBV29-1 with TRBJ2-1, with D uncertain. This CDR3 contains 12 residues. V was trimmed by 6 bases and J by 8 bases, leaving 14 bases between them. Germline CDR1 SQVTM, CDR2 ANQGSEA. The CDR3 bases are TGCAGCGTCCTGCGTGGTCAGGATGAGCAGTTCTTC. Protein: CSVLRGQDEQFF.

The chain couples TRBV2 to TRBJ1-4, with a tentative D call TRBD1 (6 bases). CDR3 length: 16 residues. V dropped 6 bases and J dropped 2 bases, with 16 bases sitting between them. Germline V gene data show CDR1 as SNHLY and CDR2 as FYNNEI. The CDR3 sequence: CASRDSQGSTNEKLFF. The CDR3, as DNA: TGTGCCAGCAGAGACTCCCAGGGGAGCACTAATGAAAAACTGTTTTTT.

This chain uses TRBV30 with TRBJ2-6; D call uncertain. V lost 3 bases and J lost 0, with 3 bases in between. CDR1 and CDR2 (germline): GTSNPN, SVGIG (reference sequence). The CDR3 runs to 13 residues. This chain's CDR3 is CAWSFSGANVLTF. As DNA, the CDR3 is TGTGCCTGGAGCTTCTCTGGGGCCAACGTCCTGACTTTC.

This clone turned up a few times. The rearrangement joins TRBV6-4 to TRBJ2-5; 7 positions match TRBD2. The V and J ends lost 2 bases and 3 bases, in that order; junction bases with no gene match: 9. Per germline, CDR1 MRHNA and CDR2 SNTAGT. This CDR3 is 16 amino acids long. CDR3: CASSDEGGWIEETQYF. The CDR3 coding sequence is TGTGCCAGCAGTGACGAGGGAGGGTGGATAGAAGAGACCCAGTACTTC.

This chain joins TRBV10-3 and TRBJ2-2; D is possibly TRBD2 (7 bases). Germline CDR1 and CDR2: ENHRY and SYGVKD. The V gene lost 2 bases and the J gene lost 6 bases, with 10 bases spanning the gap. CDR3 length equals 14 residues. CDR3 sequence: CAISEMRGPGELFF. The CDR3 DNA follows: TGTGCCATCAGTGAGATGCGGGGGCCCGGGGAGCTGTTTTTT.

In this sample, this clone turned up a few times. The chain recombines TRBV5-4 with TRBJ1-3; tentative D call: TRBD1 (5 bases). The V gene's germline CDR1 is SGHNT and CDR2 YYREEE (reference sequence). The CDR3 consists of 15 residues. V lost 3 bases and J 0 bases, leaving 10 bases between the germline ends. CDR3 DNA sequence: TGTGCCAGCAGCTCGGACGGACACTCTGGAAACACCATATATTTT. Amino acid sequence: CASSSDGHSGNTIYF.